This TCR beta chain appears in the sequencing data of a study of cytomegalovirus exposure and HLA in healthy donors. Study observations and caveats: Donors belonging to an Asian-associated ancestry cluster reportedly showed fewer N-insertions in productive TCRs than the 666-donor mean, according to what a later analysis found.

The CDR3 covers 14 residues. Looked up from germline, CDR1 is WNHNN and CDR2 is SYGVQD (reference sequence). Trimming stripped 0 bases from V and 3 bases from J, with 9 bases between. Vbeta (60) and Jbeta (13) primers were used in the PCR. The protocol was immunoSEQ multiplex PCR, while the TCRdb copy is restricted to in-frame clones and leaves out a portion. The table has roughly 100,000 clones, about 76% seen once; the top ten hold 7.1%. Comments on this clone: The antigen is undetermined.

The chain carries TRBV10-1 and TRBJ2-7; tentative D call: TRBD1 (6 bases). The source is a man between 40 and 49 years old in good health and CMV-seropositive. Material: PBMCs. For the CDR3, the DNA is TGCGCCAGCAGTGAGTCGGGACAACGCTACGAGCAGTACTTC. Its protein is CASSESGQRYEQYF.